Listed here is a single T cell receptor (beta chain). Per the germline V gene, CDR1 is KGHSH and CDR2 is LQKENI. V was shortened by 3 bases and J by 7 bases, with 9 bases between the two germline ends. The CDR3 sequence is 12 residues long. This entry belongs to a study of T-cell memory formation after mild COVID-19. TCRdb re-called the 5' RACE reads with MiXCR, one entry per CDR3 protein. This sample has 350,000 to 400,000 distinct CDR3 sequences, with under 15% found just once. The source material was PBMCs or a T cell subset sorted from them (not recorded which). The chain combines TRBV18 with TRBJ1-1, with D unclear. The sequence derives from a man younger than 30 who had mild COVID-19 (a few samples of this study predate the infection). Cell type and time point are not known. In nucleotides, the CDR3 is TGTGCCAGCTCACCGCAGAGCGTTGAAGCTTTCTTT. This codes for CASSPQSVEAFF.